The following is a T cell receptor beta chain sequence with its context. The sample belongs to a study of blood T cell repertoires in COVID-19. Produced via immunoSEQ multiplex PCR; TCRdb's table is partial and in-frame only. The sample carries fewer than 350,000 clones, approximately 86% recorded once. Germline loops: CDR1 MNHEY, CDR2 SVGAGI. V shed 10 bases and J shed 5 bases, with 18 bases lying between them. CDR3 size: 14 residues. The specimen was peripheral blood. This receptor was obtained from a woman aged 25 to 39 who had recovered from COVID-19. This rearrangement joins TRBV6-5 to TRBJ1-5; D unresolved. The CDR3 here is CATTPRDTHQPQHF. The CDR3 DNA sequence: TGTGCCACTACACCCCGCGACACCCATCAGCCCCAGCATTTT.